The clone carrying this T cell receptor (beta chain) was found a few times. These data are taken from a study of blood T cell repertoires in COVID-19. Study-level information: Samples taken during acute and convalescent COVID-19 were collected in the United States, Italy and Spain. Sources were T cells, B-cell-depleted T cells, or PBMCs; the material itself was cDNA or gDNA.

From germline, CDR1 is SGHNT and CDR2 YYREEE (reference sequence). There are 14 residues in the CDR3. With V trimmed by 4 bases and J by 6 bases, 8 bases remained unmatched. Authors' processing steps: Nucleated cell counts were estimated from reference gene primer amplification. Libraries were prepared by immunoSEQ multiplex PCR; TCRdb keeps only in-frame clonotypes and omits some of them. For V, J and clone size, that table is used; D and trimming come from the DNA. There are under 450,000 clones in the sample; roughly four fifths occur only once, and around 1% lies in the top ten. The clonotype originates from a human donor with acute or convalescent COVID-19. The donor label of this sample is uncertain. The chain links TRBV5-4 to TRBJ2-7; TRBD2 matches 9 bases. Specimen: peripheral blood. CDR3 sequence reads: CASSPYGTSSEQYF. The CDR3 DNA reads as TGTGCCAGCAGCCCTTACGGGACTAGCTCCGAGCAGTACTTC.